This TCR beta chain comes out of a study of blood T cell repertoires in COVID-19. In the study overall: Sources were T cells, B-cell-depleted T cells, or PBMCs; the material itself was cDNA or gDNA.

Libraries were prepared by immunoSEQ multiplex PCR; TCRdb keeps only in-frame clonotypes and omits some of them. This sample carries 50,000 or so clones, approximately 80% of them seen once, and the ten largest clones take around 20%. The V end was cut by 3 bases, the J end by 1 base, with 10 bases between. The CDR3 is 14 amino acids. Germline values: CDR1 SQVTM, CDR2 ANQGSEA. The rearrangement joins TRBV29-1 to TRBJ2-1; maybe TRBD1 (6 bases). This TCR was recovered from a human donor with active or convalescent COVID-19. The donor label of this sample is uncertain. The source material was peripheral blood. The CDR3 coding sequence is TGCAGCGTTGATATACAGGGTTCCTACAATGAGCAGTTCTTC. Translating it yields CSVDIQGSYNEQFF.